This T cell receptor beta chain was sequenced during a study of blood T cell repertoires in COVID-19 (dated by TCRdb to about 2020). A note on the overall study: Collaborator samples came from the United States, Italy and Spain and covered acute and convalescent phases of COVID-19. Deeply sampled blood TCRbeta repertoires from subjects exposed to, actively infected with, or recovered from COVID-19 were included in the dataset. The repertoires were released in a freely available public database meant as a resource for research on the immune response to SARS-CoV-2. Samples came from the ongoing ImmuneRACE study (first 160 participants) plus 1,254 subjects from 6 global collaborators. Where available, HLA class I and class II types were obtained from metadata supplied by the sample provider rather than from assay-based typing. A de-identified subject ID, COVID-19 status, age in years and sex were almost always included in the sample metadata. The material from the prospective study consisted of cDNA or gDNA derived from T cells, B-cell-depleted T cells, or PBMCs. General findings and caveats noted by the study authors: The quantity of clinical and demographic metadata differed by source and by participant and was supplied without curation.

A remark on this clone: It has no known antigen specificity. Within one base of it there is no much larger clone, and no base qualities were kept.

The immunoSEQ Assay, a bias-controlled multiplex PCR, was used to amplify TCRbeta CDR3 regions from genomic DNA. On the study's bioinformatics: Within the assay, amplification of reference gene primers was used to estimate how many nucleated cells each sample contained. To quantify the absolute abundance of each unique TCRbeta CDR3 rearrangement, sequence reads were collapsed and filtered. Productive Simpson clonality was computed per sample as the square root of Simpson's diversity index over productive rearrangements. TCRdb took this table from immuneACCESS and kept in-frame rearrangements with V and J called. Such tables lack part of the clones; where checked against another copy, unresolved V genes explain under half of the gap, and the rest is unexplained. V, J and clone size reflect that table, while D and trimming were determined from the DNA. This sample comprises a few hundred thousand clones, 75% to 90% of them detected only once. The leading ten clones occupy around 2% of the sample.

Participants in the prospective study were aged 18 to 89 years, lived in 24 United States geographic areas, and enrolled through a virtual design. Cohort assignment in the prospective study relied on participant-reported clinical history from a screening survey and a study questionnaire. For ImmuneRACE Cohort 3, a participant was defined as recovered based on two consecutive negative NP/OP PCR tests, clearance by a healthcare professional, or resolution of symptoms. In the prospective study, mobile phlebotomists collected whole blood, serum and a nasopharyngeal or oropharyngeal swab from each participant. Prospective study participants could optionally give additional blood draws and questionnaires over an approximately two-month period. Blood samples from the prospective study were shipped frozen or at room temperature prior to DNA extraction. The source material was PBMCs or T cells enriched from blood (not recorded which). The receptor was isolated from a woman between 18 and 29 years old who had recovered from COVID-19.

The DNA sequence follows: TGTGCCACCAGTGACTCCAGACAGGGGGGCGAGCAGTACTTC. This translates into CATSDSRQGGEQYF. This chain joins TRBV24-1 to TRBJ2-7; 9 middle bases align to TRBD1. V is trimmed back by 4 bases and J by 6 bases, and the junction contains 6 bases that no gene match accounts for. The CDR3 runs 14 residues from the cysteine to the phenylalanine. The sequence is cut down to CDR3 DNA, 42 bases in frame from base 1. CDR1 and CDR2 are read off the germline V gene as KGHDR and SFDVKD.